This T cell receptor beta chain was recorded in a study of T cells in localized non-small cell lung cancer. The study, taken as a whole, reports: Of the tissues analyzed, uninvolved adjacent lung showed maximal T cell clonality, greater than tumor.

Germline loops: CDR1 SGHAT, CDR2 FQDESV (reference sequence). This CDR3 comprises 12 residues. The V gene lost 5 bases and the J gene lost 3 bases, with 8 bases spanning the gap. Some clones are missing from TCRdb's copy, which holds only in-frame ones; the method was immunoSEQ multiplex PCR. The sample includes some 80,000 clones, approximately 84% of them seen just once. With regard to this clone: Its antigen remains unidentified.

The receptor comes from a man aged 40 to 70 with stage I lung adenocarcinoma. The sequencing here drew on peripheral blood, taken before any cancer treatment. The V gene is TRBV11-1, the J gene TRBJ2-7; D is ambiguous. CDR3: CASSHELYEQYF. The CDR3 bases are TGTGCCAGCAGCCACGAGCTCTACGAGCAGTACTTC.